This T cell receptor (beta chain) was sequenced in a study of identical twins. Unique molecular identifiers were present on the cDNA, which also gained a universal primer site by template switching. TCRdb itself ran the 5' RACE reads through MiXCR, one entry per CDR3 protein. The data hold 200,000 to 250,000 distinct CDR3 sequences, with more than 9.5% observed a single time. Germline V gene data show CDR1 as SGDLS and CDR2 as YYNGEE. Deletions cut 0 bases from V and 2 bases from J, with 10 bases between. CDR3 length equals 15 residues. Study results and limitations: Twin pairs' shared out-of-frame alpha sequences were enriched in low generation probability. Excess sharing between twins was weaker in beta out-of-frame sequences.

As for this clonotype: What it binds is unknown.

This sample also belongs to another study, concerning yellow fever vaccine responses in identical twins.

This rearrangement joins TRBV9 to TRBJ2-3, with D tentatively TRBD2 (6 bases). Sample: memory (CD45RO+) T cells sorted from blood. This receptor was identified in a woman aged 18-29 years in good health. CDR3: CASSVGRGLTDTQYF. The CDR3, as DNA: TGTGCCAGCAGCGTAGGAAGGGGACTCACAGATACGCAGTATTTT.